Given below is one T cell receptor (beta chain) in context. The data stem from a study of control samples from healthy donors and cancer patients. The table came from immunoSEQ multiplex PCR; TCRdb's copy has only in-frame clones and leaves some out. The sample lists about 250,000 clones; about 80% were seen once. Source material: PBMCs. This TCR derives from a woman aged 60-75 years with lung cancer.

As DNA, the CDR3 is TGTGCCAGCAGTTTAGATAGGTATCTCTCTGGAAACACCATATATTTT. Translating gives CASSLDRYLSGNTIYF. This chain connects TRBV28 to TRBJ1-3; D not certain. V was shortened by 2 bases and J by 0 bases, with 11 bases between the two germline ends. CDR1 and CDR2 (germline): MDHEN, SYDVKM. The CDR3 has 16 residues.